The 20 T cell receptor beta chains listed next were all sequenced from one sample in a study of early T cells in non-severe SARS-CoV-2 infection. MiXCR was run by TCRdb on the 5' RACE reads, yielding one entry per CDR3 protein. The sample consists of some 50,000 distinct CDR3 sequences, roughly 5.4% of them appearing once. Source: whole blood, taken at baseline. These receptor sequences come from an adult who was a healthcare worker with PCR-confirmed SARS-CoV-2 infection or an uninfected control (not recorded which).

This clonotype was recorded at least ten times. The chain has TRBV30 and TRBJ2-1, with TRBD2 matching 14 bases. This CDR3 is built from 13 residues. Germline CDR1 reads GTSNPN; CDR2 reads SVGIG (reference sequence). V lost 5 bases and J lost 12; bases outside the gene matches: 6. The CDR3 coding sequence is TGTGCCTGGGCCGGGACTAGCGGGAGTGTGCAGTTCTTC. Residues: CAWAGTSGSVQFF.

This clonotype appeared many times. This chain uses TRBV20-1 with TRBJ2-3; 10 bases match TRBD1. Germline CDR1 is DFQATT and CDR2 is SNEGSKA (reference sequence). The CDR3 consists of 15 residues. V shed 3 bases and J 6 bases; nucleotides not matched to a gene: 9. CDR3 region: CSASAPGQGTDTQYF. CDR3 nucleotide sequence: TGCAGTGCTAGTGCGCCGGGACAGGGGACGGATACGCAGTATTTT.

V usage is TRBV14 and J usage is TRBJ2-3; D gene ambiguous. In germline, CDR1 is SGHDN, CDR2 FVKESK. The CDR3 is made up of 15 amino acids. The V end lost 2 bases, the J end lost 8 bases, and 17 bases lay between the germline ends. The CDR3 DNA is TGTGCCAGCAGCCAATTACTCACGCTAAGCCCTACGCAGTATTTT. Its protein product is CASSQLLTLSPTQYF.

This clonotype was observed a handful of times. This rearrangement joins TRBV3-1 to TRBJ2-5; D gene unclear. The germline gives CDR1 LGHDT, CDR2 YNNKEL (reference sequence). V was shortened by 0 bases and J by 1 base, with 6 bases between the two germline ends. This CDR3 comprises 14 residues. The CDR3 nucleotides read TGTGCCAGCAGCCAAGATACCGCCCAAGAGACCCAGTACTTC. Protein sequence: CASSQDTAQETQYF.

This clonotype showed up many times. The chain joins TRBV11-2 to TRBJ1-5, with D unclear. The ends were cut back, 5 bases at V and 3 bases at J, with 5 bases in the middle. The CDR3 loop spans 12 amino acids. The germline gives CDR1 SGHAT, CDR2 FQNNGV. CDR3 DNA: TGTGCCAGCAGCCGCATCAATCAGCCCCAGCATTTT. Amino acid sequence: CASSRINQPQHF. Based on the CDR3 plus reference TRBV11-2 and TRBJ1-5, the full variable domain is EAGVAQSPRYKIIEKRQSVAFWCNPISGHATLYWYQQILGQGPKLLIQFQNNGVVDDSQLPKDRFSAERLKGVDSTLKIQPAKLEDSAVYLCASSRINQPQHFGDGTRLSIL.

Ten or more counts support this clonotype. This rearrangement joins TRBV19 to TRBJ2-1; no clear D gene. Deletions cut 1 base from V and 2 bases from J, with 12 bases between. CDR1 and CDR2 (germline): LNHDA, SQIVND (reference sequence). CDR3 length equals 16 residues. CDR3 amino acids: CASSIGMGLAYNEQFF. DNA of the CDR3: TGTGCCAGTAGTATAGGTATGGGATTGGCCTACAATGAGCAGTTCTTC.

This chain links TRBV10-3 with TRBJ2-7; 8 nucleotides align to TRBD2. The CDR3 runs 16 residues. Germline-derived CDR1 and CDR2 are ENHRY and SYGVKD. Germline trimming cut 2 bases from V and 5 bases from J; bases unmatched to any gene: 11. DNA for the CDR3: TGTGCCATCAGTGAGAGGGGTAGCGGGATGGGGGACGAGCAGTACTTC. The encoded protein is CAISERGSGMGDEQYF.

This clonotype occurred many times. For the CDR3, the DNA is TGTGCCATCAGTCTCCGGGGACAGGGCGAAACTGAAGCTTTCTTT. Translation gives CAISLRGQGETEAFF. The J gene is TRBJ1-1, the V gene TRBV10-3; 9 bases map to TRBD1. J was trimmed by 5 bases and V by 5 bases; bases with no gene match: 9. CDR3 length equals 15 residues. The V gene's germline CDR1 is ENHRY and CDR2 SYGVKD.

This clonotype is classed as medium-sized (0.01 to 0.1%). The chain links TRBV6-4 to TRBJ2-3, with 9 bases that match TRBD1. The J segment lost 1 base and the V segment lost 4 bases, leaving 0 bases of the junction unmatched. From germline, CDR1 is MRHNA and CDR2 SNTAGT. There are 14 residues in the CDR3. This CDR3 is CASSGTGGTDTQYF. The CDR3 DNA follows: TGTGCCAGCAGTGGGACAGGGGGCACAGATACGCAGTATTTT.

This clonotype appeared many times. In nucleotides, the CDR3 is TGTGCCAGCAGTTTAAGCCCTAACCGCTATGGCTACACCTTC. Its protein product is CASSLSPNRYGYTF. V is TRBV28 and J is TRBJ1-2; D remains unclear. Trimming cost V 2 bases and J 4 bases, with 11 bases left between them. CDR1 is MDHEN and CDR2 is SYDVKM in the germline V gene. CDR3 length: 14 amino acids.

Many counts were recorded for this clonotype. V usage is TRBV5-1 and J usage is TRBJ2-1, with TRBD2 identical over 8 bases. Trimming cost V 2 bases and J 2 bases; bases outside gene matches: 3. Germline V lookup: CDR1 SGHRS, CDR2 YFSETQ. CDR3 size: 15 residues. As DNA, the CDR3 is TGCGCCAGCAGCTTTAGCGGGGCGACCTACAATGAGCAGTTCTTC. Translated, it gives CASSFSGATYNEQFF.

CDR3 loop: CASHPGQGVAEAFF. The CDR3 coding sequence is TGTGCCAGCCACCCGGGACAGGGGGTAGCTGAAGCTTTCTTT. V gene TRBV10-3 combines with J gene TRBJ1-1; 11 bases are shared with TRBD1. The CDR3 contains 14 residues. CDR1 and CDR2 (germline): ENHRY, SYGVKD. The junction had 10 bases not matched to a gene; V was cut back by 10 bases and J by 6 bases.

In its sample, this clonotype was seen a few times. The chain is built from TRBV20-1 and TRBJ2-7; 7 nucleotides agree with TRBD1. J was trimmed by 3 bases and V by 3 bases; bases with no gene match: 17. CDR1 and CDR2 from the germline V gene are DFQATT and SNEGSKA (reference sequence). CDR3 length equals 17 residues. This CDR3 is CSARGEGTAKINYEQYF. In nucleotides, the CDR3 is TGCAGTGCTAGGGGCGAAGGGACAGCTAAAATCAACTACGAGCAGTACTTC.

The J gene is TRBJ2-3, the V gene TRBV3-1, with 10 bases lining up with TRBD2. Germline assignment: CDR1 LGHDT and CDR2 YNNKEL (reference sequence). After removal of 4 bases from V and 2 bases from J, the junction contained 12 bases not matched to a gene. The CDR3 totals 18 residues. CDR3 DNA: TGTGCCAGCAGCCGCTACCCCCCCGGGACTAGCGACACAGATACGCAGTATTTT. This codes for CASSRYPPGTSDTDTQYF.

CDR3 bases: TGCGCCAGCAGCCGCAACAGGGGACAAGGAGACGAGCAGTACTTC. This gives the protein CASSRNRGQGDEQYF. The gene calls are TRBV4-1 and TRBJ2-7; 7 positions match TRBD1. Trimming removed 4 bases from V and 5 bases from J; junction bases left unmatched: 11. The CDR3 sequence is 15 residues long. The V gene's germline CDR1 is MGHRA and CDR2 YSYEKL.

In its sample, this clonotype was seen many times. The V call is TRBV6-5, the J call TRBJ2-5; 7 positions match TRBD1. Trimming removed 4 bases from V and 2 bases from J; junction bases left unmatched: 1. Germline V gene data show CDR1 as MNHEY and CDR2 as SVGAGI. The CDR3 sequence is 13 residues long. The CDR3 sequence is CASSFRGQETQYF. The CDR3 nucleotides are TGTGCCAGCAGTTTCAGGGGGCAAGAGACCCAGTACTTC.

Ten or more counts support this clonotype. In DNA, the CDR3 is TGTGCCAGCAGTTACGGGGACAGAGGTATCGGAAAACTGTTTTTT. As protein: CASSYGDRGIGKLFF. The chain employs TRBV6-5 and TRBJ1-4, with 7 bases lining up with TRBD1. This CDR3 has 15 amino acids. Germline-derived CDR1 and CDR2 are MNHEY and SVGAGI. Trimming removed 2 bases from V and 10 bases from J; junction bases left unmatched: 10.

This clonotype was seen many times. The chain links TRBV6-5 to TRBJ2-5; D gene unclear. Per the germline V gene, CDR1 is MNHEY and CDR2 is SVGAGI. V was pared by 0 bases and J by 4 bases, with 12 bases between. The CDR3 consists of 15 residues. The CDR3 reads CASSYSWSRTETQYF. CDR3 in DNA: TGTGCCAGCAGTTACTCGTGGAGCCGCACAGAGACCCAGTACTTC.

The sample holds many counts of this clonotype. The rearrangement uses TRBV20-1 and TRBJ2-1; D possibly corresponds to TRBD1 (5 bases). The CDR3 extends over 15 amino acids. Germline CDR1 DFQATT, CDR2 SNEGSKA (reference sequence). Between the trimmed V and J ends, which lost 6 bases and 9 bases, there was a span of 24 bases. CDR3 DNA: TGCAGTGCCCCGAAACCCGCAGGGCAGGGTGGTGAGCAGTTCTTC. Protein product: CSAPKPAGQGGEQFF.

This clonotype was recorded at least ten times. The chain uses TRBV29-1 and TRBJ1-1; 11 bases line up with TRBD1. Germline CDR1 is SQVTM and CDR2 is ANQGSEA. V shed 7 bases and J 12 bases; nucleotides not matched to a gene: 7. This CDR3 contains 11 residues. The CDR3 DNA reads as TGCAGCGCTAGGGACAGGGGGAGAACTTTCTTT. Translated: CSARDRGRTFF. The full variable domain, with the rest looked up from reference TRBV29-1 and TRBJ1-1, is SAVISQKPSRDICQRGTSLTIQCQVDSQVTMMFWYRQQPGQSLTLIATANQGSEATYESGFVIDKFPISRPNLTFSTLTVSNMSPEDSSIYLCSARDRGRTFFGQGTRLTVV.